This record covers a single T cell receptor (beta chain). CDR3 size: 12 residues. With V trimmed by 7 bases and J by 11 bases, 4 bases remained unmatched. The germline CDR1 and CDR2 sequences are SGDLS and YYNGEE. These data come from a study of Ad26.COV2.S vaccination and SARS-CoV-2 variants. Treatment described: over 15 received Ad26.COV2.S at low or high dose, single or two shots; 5 received placebo; per-sample allocation not given. Sampling was performed 63 days after the first vaccine or placebo injection. The method was immunoSEQ multiplex PCR; TCRdb's version includes in-frame clones alone and lacks a portion of them. The table records 300,000 to 400,000 clones, around 84% of them present only once.

The sequence came from a person between 18 and 65 years old who received the Ad26.COV2.S COVID-19 vaccine or a placebo. The rearrangement uses TRBV9 and TRBJ2-5; TRBD2 aligns across 14 bases. The sequencing used peripheral blood, collected in a trial of Ad26.COV2.S vaccine versus placebo. In nucleotides, the CDR3 is TGTGCCAGCGGACTAGCGGGGGGTGCGCAGTACTTC. Protein: CASGLAGGAQYF.